The rows below give T cell receptor beta chains drawn from one sample of a study of CD8+ T cells in alopecia areata. The table came from immunoSEQ multiplex PCR; TCRdb's copy has only in-frame clones and leaves some out. The sample shows fewer than 200,000 clones, approximately 59% of them seen only once. The material was CD4+ T cells sorted from blood, obtained at week 0. Receptors originate from a human donor with alopecia areata. Both conserved end residues are part of each CDR3. A D gene is named only where the DNA matches it firmly. A row's size may be missing; if present it is once, few, many or a size class.

V gene	clone size	D gene	J gene	CDR3 DNA	CDR3 protein
TRBV29-1	.	.	TRBJ2-3	TGCAGCGTTGTTGGATTTGCAGGGCGAGTCACAGATACGCAGTATTTT	CSVVGFAGRVTDTQYF
TRBV5-1	few	.	TRBJ2-5	TGCGCCAGCAGCTTAGCACAGACCCAGGGGGAGACCCAGTACTTC	CASSLAQTQGETQYF
TRBV15	.	.	TRBJ1-1	TGTGCCACCAGCAAACAGGGAAACACTGAAGCTTTCTTT	CATSKQGNTEAFF
TRBV27	.	TRBD1	TRBJ1-1	TGTGCCAGCAGTTCTCCCGGGACAGGGAGAACTGAAGCTTTCTTT	CASSSPGTGRTEAFF
TRBV30	.	.	TRBJ1-6	TGTGCCTGGAATCCATATACGGGTAATTCACCCCTCCACTTT	CAWNPYTGNSPLHF
TRBV23-1	.	.	TRBJ2-1	TGCGCCAGCAGTCAGCCGGGCCGGGGGTCCAATGAGCAGTTCTTC	CASSQPGRGSNEQFF
TRBV30	.	.	TRBJ2-2	TGTGCCTGGAGGGGACACACGAACACCGGGGAGCTGTTTTTT	CAWRGHTNTGELFF
TRBV29-1	.	.	TRBJ1-2	TGCAGCGTTCACCTCCTCCGGGCCTCTAACTATGGCTACACCTTC	CSVHLLRASNYGYTF
TRBV6-1	.	TRBD1	TRBJ1-2	TGTGCCAGCCTAGGACAGGACTTAGGGGGCTACACCTTC	CASLGQDLGGYTF
TRBV30	.	.	TRBJ1-1	TGTGCCTGGAGTGTACCGGACACTGAAGCTTTCTTT	CAWSVPDTEAFF
TRBV29-1	few	TRBD1	TRBJ2-7	TGCAGCGTTGCTTGGGACAGCTACTACGAGCAGTACTTC	CSVAWDSYYEQYF
TRBV15	.	.	TRBJ1-2	TGTGCCACTGGATATGGGGTCGGAAACTATGGCTACACCTTC	CATGYGVGNYGYTF
TRBV7-3	few	TRBD2	TRBJ2-5	TGTGCCAGCAGCTTAACCGGGGGGGCTCCGGAGACCCAGTACTTC	CASSLTGGAPETQYF
TRBV30	.	TRBD1	TRBJ1-2	TGTGCCTGGAGGGGGACAGGGGGAAATGGCTACACCTTC	CAWRGTGGNGYTF
TRBV27	.	.	TRBJ2-5	TGTGCCAGCAGTTATCCCCGTGGGACCCAGTACTTC	CASSYPRGTQYF
TRBV5-6	.	TRBD2	TRBJ2-1	TGTGCCAGCAGCTTCCGCCGAGAGACTAGCGGTGCGGATGAGCAGTTCTTC	CASSFRRETSGADEQFF